This TCR beta chain was sequenced in a study of immune evolution from preneoplasia to lung adenocarcinoma. Comment on this clone: What it recognizes is unknown.

CDR1 and CDR2 (germline): LNHNV, YYDKDF (reference sequence). The CDR3 runs 12 residues. V was pared by 0 bases and J by 2 bases, with 2 bases between. Patients had resection in Japan or China between 2014 and 2017. After pathologic assessment, macro-dissection selected premalignant or tumor cells for extraction. The method was immunoSEQ multiplex PCR; TCRdb's version includes in-frame clones alone and lacks a portion of them. The sample records about 4,900 clones, approximately 78% being singletons. Study-level points and caveats: Top clone frequencies peaked in normal lung, apparently declining through invasive adenocarcinoma.

V is TRBV15 and J is TRBJ2-7; no reliable D call. This receptor was obtained from a person aged 70 to 80 with lung adenocarcinoma. Sequenced input: FFPE lung adenocarcinoma in situ tissue. DNA for the CDR3: TGTGCCACCAGCAGAGATGCCTACGAGCAGTACTTC. Encoded protein: CATSRDAYEQYF.